One and the same sample provided the 27 T cell receptor beta chains below, sequenced in a study of shared clonotypes between healthy human individuals. CD45RO-negative, CCR7-selected cells formed the naive CD8 fraction, which excluded terminally differentiated effector memory CD45RA+ cells. Produced via immunoSEQ multiplex PCR; TCRdb's table is partial and in-frame only. The sample lists millions of clones, less than 95% seen once, with about 1.1% in the top ten. Input material: naive CD8+ T cells sorted from blood. These receptors came from a man aged 18 to 29 in good health.

This clone was seen only once. Other DNA sequences in the same sample also yield this CDR3. The chain combines TRBV6-6 with TRBJ2-7; D is uncertain. The CDR3 totals 14 residues. V shed 4 bases and J shed 0 bases, with 10 bases lying between them. Germline-derived CDR1 and CDR2 are MNHNY and SVGAGI (reference sequence). CDR3 DNA sequence: TGTGCCAGCAGTTCCCCGGGTAGCTCCTACGAGCAGTACTTC. It encodes CASSSPGSSYEQYF.

CDR3 DNA sequence: TGTGCCAGCAGTTTTTGGGGGAGATTGAGCGATGAGCAGTTCTTC. It specifies CASSFWGRLSDEQFF. The V gene is TRBV27, the J gene TRBJ2-1, with D perhaps assigned TRBD1 or TRBD2 (5 bases each). The germline V and J ends were trimmed by 3 bases and 8 bases, with 17 bases remaining between them. This CDR3 is built from 15 residues. Germline lookup yields CDR1 MNHEY and CDR2 SMNVEV (reference sequence).

The chain recombines TRBV4-3 with TRBJ2-1; 10 bases agree with TRBD2. Germline CDR1 reads LGHNA; CDR2 reads YSLEER. After removal of 0 bases from V and 7 bases from J, the junction contained 6 bases not matched to a gene. CDR3 size: 16 residues. The CDR3, as DNA: TGCGCCAGCAGCCAAGATGATAGCGGGAGGCTAAATGAGCAGTTCTTC. The encoded protein is CASSQDDSGRLNEQFF.

About this clone: The same CDR3 can be traced to other DNA sequences in this sample. The CDR3 DNA reads as TGTGCCAGTTCAGGGGGCTCCTACGAGCAGTACTTC. Residues: CASSGGSYEQYF. The rearrangement uses TRBV28 and TRBJ2-7, with 7 bases matching TRBD1. The CDR3 runs to 12 residues. With V trimmed by 9 bases and J by 0 bases, 2 bases remained unmatched. Per the germline V gene, CDR1 is MDHEN and CDR2 is SYDVKM.

The rearrangement uses TRBV7-3 and TRBJ2-1; 8 bases line up with TRBD1. The CDR3 runs to 15 residues. The V gene end was trimmed by 5 bases and the J gene end by 3 bases; junction bases not matched to a gene: 6. Germline assignment: CDR1 SGHTA and CDR2 FQGTGA. CDR3 protein: CASSPTTGGYNEQFF. CDR3 DNA sequence: TGTGCCAGCAGCCCGACCACAGGGGGCTACAATGAGCAGTTCTTC.

The chain joins TRBV5-6 to TRBJ1-6; D ambiguous. Germline CDR1 is SGHDT and CDR2 is YYEEEE. Trimming removed 0 bases at V and 15 bases at J, with 13 bases between. The CDR3 is 13 residues long. In nucleotides, the CDR3 is TGTGCCAGCAGCTTGGTATCCGGGCCACACCTCCACTTT. Its protein is CASSLVSGPHLHF.

As regards this clone: Other DNA sequences in this specimen translate into the identical CDR3. The chain is built from TRBV29-1 and TRBJ2-7; D is perhaps TRBD1 (6 bases). Per germline, CDR1 SQVTM and CDR2 ANQGSEA. The CDR3 sequence is 10 residues long. Deletions cut 6 bases from V and 6 bases from J, with 9 bases between. The CDR3 nucleotides are TGCAGCGTCCTAGGGGGCGAGCAGTACTTC. Amino acid sequence: CSVLGGEQYF.

The chain employs TRBV28 and TRBJ1-1; the D gene is possibly TRBD1 (6 bases). The CDR3 extends over 15 amino acids. The germline V gene has CDR1 MDHEN and CDR2 SYDVKM. Deletions cut 4 bases from V and 1 base from J, with 13 bases between. CDR3 amino acids: CASSSPLTGNTEAFF. The CDR3 nucleotides are TGTGCCAGCAGTTCGCCCCTGACAGGGAACACTGAAGCTTTCTTT.

About this clone: Other DNA sequences in the same sample also yield this CDR3. This chain connects TRBV27 to TRBJ2-7, with D perhaps matching TRBD1 or TRBD2 (5 bases each). V was clipped by 2 bases and J by 2 bases, with 10 bases between them. The CDR3 extends over 14 amino acids. The V gene's germline CDR1 is MNHEY and CDR2 SMNVEV (reference sequence). As DNA, the CDR3 is TGTGCCAGCAGTTTAAGGGACGGAACCTACGAGCAGTACTTC. Its protein is CASSLRDGTYEQYF.

This clone was detected only once. Other DNA sequences in the same sample also yield this CDR3. The rearrangement uses TRBV5-8 and TRBJ2-7, with 10 bases aligning to TRBD1. CDR1 and CDR2 (germline): SGHTS, YDEGEE. The CDR3 covers 14 residues. The V segment lost 0 bases and the J segment 5 bases; nucleotides outside the gene matches: 2. The chain's CDR3 is CASSLGQGAHEQYF. DNA of the CDR3: TGTGCCAGCAGCTTGGGACAGGGGGCCCACGAGCAGTACTTC.

DNA of the CDR3: TGTGCCAGCAGTTTAGGGGGTAGTAGCAATCAGCCCCAGCATTTT. Its protein product is CASSLGGSSNQPQHF. The chain carries TRBV28 and TRBJ1-5, with TRBD1 as a possible D gene (5 bases). Germline CDR1 is MDHEN and CDR2 is SYDVKM. CDR3 length: 15 residues. Deletions cut 2 bases from V and 0 bases from J, with 8 bases between.

The chain employs TRBV27 and TRBJ1-4; D uncertain. This CDR3 comprises 11 residues. Germline V CDR1 and CDR2: MNHEY, SMNVEV (reference sequence). V gave up 3 bases and J gave up 8 bases, with 4 bases separating them. This CDR3 is CASSFNEKLFF. The CDR3 DNA follows: TGTGCCAGCAGTTTCAACGAAAAACTGTTTTTT.

The chain carries TRBV28 and TRBJ1-5; 7 nucleotides align to TRBD1. V gave up 5 bases and J gave up 2 bases; unmatched junction bases: 9. Germline V gives CDR1 MDHEN, CDR2 SYDVKM. The length of the CDR3 is 16 residues. CDR3 residues: CASSTYFDRGNQPQHF. CDR3 in DNA: TGTGCCAGCAGTACTTATTTCGACAGGGGCAATCAGCCCCAGCATTTT.

The chain combines TRBV27 with TRBJ1-1, with 7 bases fitting TRBD1. Germline V gives CDR1 MNHEY, CDR2 SMNVEV (reference sequence). V dropped 6 bases and J dropped 9; count of bases not matched to a gene: 10. The CDR3 contains 13 residues. As DNA, the CDR3 is TGTGCCAGCAGCAGACAGGGAAGAGGTCAAGCTTTCTTT. This translates into CASSRQGRGQAFF.

V gene TRBV9 combines with J gene TRBJ1-2; TRBD1 might be the D (5 bases). CDR1 is SGDLS and CDR2 is YYNGEE in the germline V gene. V lost 5 bases and J 5 bases, leaving 13 bases between the germline ends. The CDR3 has 13 residues. The CDR3 DNA reads as TGTGCCAGCAGTAGGGACGGACCTTATGGCTACACCTTC. Amino acids: CASSRDGPYGYTF.

V usage is TRBV4-1 and J usage is TRBJ2-1, with D unclear. Per the germline V gene, CDR1 is MGHRA and CDR2 is YSYEKL. This CDR3 is built from 15 residues. The germline V and J ends were trimmed by 4 bases and 0 bases, with 10 bases remaining between them. CDR3: CASSLLGFSYNEQFF. The CDR3 bases are TGCGCCAGCAGCCTTCTGGGATTCTCCTACAATGAGCAGTTCTTC.

This rearrangement joins TRBV27 to TRBJ2-3; 15 nucleotides match TRBD2. The V segment lost 0 bases and the J segment 2 bases; nucleotides outside the gene matches: 3. Germline V gene data show CDR1 as MNHEY and CDR2 as SMNVEV (reference sequence). The CDR3 spans 18 residues. The CDR3 coding sequence is TGTGCCAGCAGTTTATCGGGACTAGCGGGGGGCAACACAGATACGCAGTATTTT. It specifies CASSLSGLAGGNTDTQYF.

V is TRBV27 and J is TRBJ1-2; 8 nucleotides line up with TRBD1. The J segment lost 4 bases and the V segment lost 0 bases, leaving 4 bases of the junction unmatched. Germline V gene lookup returns CDR1 MNHEY and CDR2 SMNVEV (reference sequence). This CDR3 is built from 15 residues. The CDR3: CASSLSRTGIYGYTF. Here the CDR3 DNA reads TGTGCCAGCAGTTTATCGAGGACAGGGATCTATGGCTACACCTTC.

The chain has TRBV28 and TRBJ1-5, with a weak D call TRBD1 (5 bases). This CDR3 is built from 14 residues. Trimming shortened V by 3 bases and J by 9 bases, and 15 bases separated the two germline ends. CDR1 and CDR2 (germline): MDHEN, SYDVKM. The CDR3 nucleotides are TGTGCCAGCAGTTTGAGGGGAGCTTGGAGGCCCCAGCATTTT. Translated: CASSLRGAWRPQHF.

This clone was recorded at least ten times. This chain links TRBV4-3 with TRBJ1-2; D not resolved. CDR1 is LGHNA and CDR2 is YSLEER in the germline V gene. V lost 5 bases, J lost 4 bases, and 5 bases lay in between. This CDR3 spans 11 amino acids. The CDR3 DNA is TGCGCCAGCAGCGACGGCTATGGCTACACCTTC. Encoded protein: CASSDGYGYTF.

This chain connects TRBV5-1 to TRBJ1-3, with D perhaps TRBD1 (5 bases). Germline assignment: CDR1 SGHRS and CDR2 YFSETQ. Trimming cost V 6 bases and J 0 bases, with 13 bases left between them. The CDR3 runs 15 residues. CDR3 protein: CASTQGGDSGNTIYF. The DNA of the CDR3 is TGCGCCAGCACCCAGGGAGGGGACTCTGGAAACACCATATATTTT.

This chain connects TRBV6-1 to TRBJ2-1; TRBD2 is a possible D gene (5 bases). V lost 5 bases and J lost 8, with 13 bases in between. Per germline, CDR1 MNHNS and CDR2 SASEGT. The CDR3 is made up of 13 amino acids. In nucleotides, the CDR3 is TGTGCCAGCAGTCCGACTACCGGAGATGAGCAGTTCTTC. Translated: CASSPTTGDEQFF.

This clone is a singleton in its sample. In the same sample, other DNA sequences code for this CDR3. V is TRBV30 and J is TRBJ2-2, with D hard to call. The germline V gene has CDR1 GTSNPN and CDR2 SVGIG (reference sequence). V lost 6 bases and J 5 bases, leaving 4 bases between the germline ends. CDR3 size: 10 residues. The CDR3, as DNA: TGTGCCTGCCGTACCGGGGAGCTGTTTTTT. This encodes CACRTGELFF.

V usage is TRBV20-1 and J usage is TRBJ1-2, with D possibly matching TRBD1 (5 bases). Germline V gives CDR1 DFQATT, CDR2 SNEGSKA (reference sequence). The length of the CDR3 is 11 residues. V was shortened by 7 bases and J by 7 bases, with 13 bases between the two germline ends. In DNA form, the CDR3 reads TGCAGTGTTCAGGGTTCTAGTGGCTACACCTTC. Its translation is CSVQGSSGYTF.

This chain uses TRBV14 with TRBJ2-2; possibly TRBD1 for D (5 bases). The CDR3 contains 15 residues. CDR1 and CDR2 (germline): SGHDN, FVKESK. V gave up 1 base and J gave up 4 bases, with 10 bases separating them. CDR3 in amino acids: CASSQAGTGTGELFF. The CDR3 nucleotides read TGTGCCAGCAGCCAAGCAGGAACAGGCACCGGGGAGCTGTTTTTT.

Regarding this clone: The same CDR3 can be traced to other DNA sequences in this sample. V usage is TRBV6-5 and J usage is TRBJ1-1, with D possibly TRBD1 on 5 matching bases. Between the trimmed V and J ends, which lost 6 bases and 4 bases, there was a span of 15 bases. CDR1 is MNHEY, CDR2 SVGAGI, per germline. The CDR3 runs to 14 residues. The CDR3, as DNA: TGTGCCAGCAGCCCGGGGGGGTTCGGCACTGAAGCTTTCTTT. Protein product: CASSPGGFGTEAFF.

The J gene is TRBJ2-7, the V gene TRBV4-1; possible D gene TRBD2, 5 bases. Trimming took 1 base from V and 0 from J, leaving 10 bases between them. Germline CDR1 is MGHRA and CDR2 is YSYEKL. This CDR3 is 15 amino acids long. CDR3 DNA: TGCGCCAGCAGCCAAGCCCCGGGGAGCTCCTACGAGCAGTACTTC. Translating it yields CASSQAPGSSYEQYF.